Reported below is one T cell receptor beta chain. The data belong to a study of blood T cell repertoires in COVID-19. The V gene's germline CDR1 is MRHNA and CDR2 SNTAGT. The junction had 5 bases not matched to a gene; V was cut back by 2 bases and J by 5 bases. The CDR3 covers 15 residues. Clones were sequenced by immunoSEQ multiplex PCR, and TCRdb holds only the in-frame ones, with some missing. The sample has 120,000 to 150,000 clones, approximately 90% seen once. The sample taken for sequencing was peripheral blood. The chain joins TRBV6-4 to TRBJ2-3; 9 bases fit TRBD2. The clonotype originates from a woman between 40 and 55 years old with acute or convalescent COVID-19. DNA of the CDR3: TGTGCCAGCAGTGACCATAGCGGGGGAGTAGATACGCAGTATTTT. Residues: CASSDHSGGVDTQYF.